The clone carrying this T cell receptor (beta chain) occurred a few times. Antigen specificity is unknown. The CDR3 runs 13 residues. V was shortened by 2 bases and J by 3 bases, with 8 bases between the two germline ends. Looked up from germline, CDR1 is MNHEY and CDR2 is SVGAGI. The sample belongs to a study of blood T cells in healthy people across ages. Then a second PCR, running roughly 7 to 11 cycles, was carried out with a sample-barcoded 5' primer and a J-beta primer mix. TCRdb passed the 5' RACE reads through MiXCR, listing each CDR3 protein once. The sample yields some 1.4 million distinct CDR3 sequences, around 39% seen once. Study-level points and caveats: Measured against age, TCR beta diversity per million T cells decreased in a roughly linear manner.

The genes are TRBV6-5 and TRBJ2-7; D remains ambiguous. This clonotype originated in a woman under 30 in good health. The sample taken for sequencing was blood. CDR3 region: CASSYAASYEQYF. As DNA, the CDR3 is TGTGCCAGCAGTTACGCGGCGAGCTACGAGCAGTACTTC.